This T cell receptor (beta chain) was recovered during a study of shared clonotypes between healthy human individuals (dated by TCRdb to 2019 to 2021). Regarding the research as a whole: A few men and a couple of women, aged 18 to 49 years, made up the cohort. For each donor, CD4 naive and CD4 memory were each run on three plates, CD8 naive on two plates, and CD8 memory on one plate. To estimate repertoire size and how much clonotype sharing occurs between individuals, the study deeply sequenced the blood TCR repertoires of roughly 5 healthy adults. Libraries were prepared and TCR repertoires were sequenced by different laboratories using diverse techniques, in order to increase sequencing depth and limit assay-specific biases. Each donor's leukapheresis produced roughly between about 0.8 and 10 billion PBMCs.

Using the deep immunoSEQ assay, multiplex PCR amplified TCR CDR3 regions from genomic DNA. For each cell subset, the extracted genomic DNA was distributed evenly across all wells of several immunoSEQ 96-well plates, and each plate served as one replicate. For sorted subsets, around 200 ng genomic DNA, equal to about 30,000 T cell genomes, was loaded into each replicate PCR. Purified libraries were measured with a Qubit 3.0 fluorometer, size-checked on a Bioanalyzer 2100, and measured again with the KAPA Library Quantification kit. A separate single-read 150-cycle Illumina NextSeq 550 flow cell was used to sequence each immunoSEQ 96-well plate. As for the authors' bioinformatics: Because the immunoSEQ output held only junctional sequences and lacked quality scores, the filtering could not match the filtering applied to full-length reads. To assign V/J genes and CDR3, sequences were annotated against IMGT germline references using PyIR, a Python wrapper for IgBLAST v1.9. Reads were removed for weak V/J assignments (E-value above 1e-6), missing CDR3, stop codons, out-of-frame junctions, or ambiguous translated residues. V3J clonotypes were defined by identical inferred V gene, J gene, and CDR3 amino acid sequence. Percentage overlap between repertoires was computed as shared unique clonotypes divided by the size of the smaller repertoire. Richness of each repertoire was evaluated using RTK rarefaction, the Chao1 estimator, and Recon v2.1 estimates of unobserved clonotypes. Generation probabilities for all TCRbeta clonotypes obtained by the gDNA method from a handful of donors were computed using OLGA. This is the immuneACCESS table as TCRdb keeps it, with only in-frame sequences that have V and J called. A part of the clones is gone; compared with another copy, unresolved V genes explain less than half, and the rest is unexplained. V and J calls and clone size are those listed in that table; D and trimming were worked out from the DNA. The table for this sample lists more than 2 million clones; around 95% of them were counted only once. Approximately 0.13% of the sample rests with the top ten.

The CDR3 has 17 amino acids, counting the end cysteine and phenylalanine. Only the CDR3 DNA is retained, 51 bases long and in frame from the first base. The germline V gene (reference sequence) gives CDR1 as SGHNT and CDR2 as YYREEE. V is pared back by 9 bases and J by 0 bases, with 22 bases lying between the germline termini. The donors were healthy, HIV-negative adults with no recently reported acute infections or vaccinations. Every donor was a Caucasian adult residing in Nashville, Tennessee, USA. Magnetic negative selection was used to enrich CD4+ T cells, after which naive cells were positively selected on CD45RA and the negative fraction became the memory subset. After blood collection by leukapheresis, PBMCs were isolated using Ficoll-Histopaque density gradient centrifugation and then cryopreserved in the vapor phase of liquid nitrogen. Analytical flow cytometry was used to check the purity and quantity of each magnetically sorted T cell population. Genomic DNA was isolated from each sorted fraction and quantified by UV absorbance on a Nanodrop 2000c.

The paper as a whole reports these results and caveats: Pairwise subsampling led to the expectation that sequencing depth would affect the degree of clonotype sharing among donors. Naive subsets generally had larger estimated clonotype richness than memory subsets. When a handful of donors were compared, the shared fraction of clonotypes was about 5% for naive CD4, over 3% for naive CD8, about 2.4% for memory CD4, and 0.4% for memory CD8. Higher generation probabilities were observed for clonotypes shared by all four sorted-subset donors than for non-shared clonotypes. The small number of donors limited the genetic and exposure-history diversity represented. Even with the large sequencing depth, rarefaction of the sorted-subset datasets indicated that sequencing was incomplete. Sampling was limited to blood, and TCR repertoires in tissue likely differ from TCR repertoires in blood.

A single count supports this clone. Its antigen remains unidentified. No much larger clone is present one base from it, and per-base qualities are unavailable. The TCR was taken from a man younger than 30 in good health. The rearranged chain carries TRBV5-4 and TRBJ2-1; TRBD1 is a possible D gene, resting on 6 matching bases. Sequenced material: naive CD4+ T cells sorted from blood. This specimen's cell subset or site label, per the study, means: CD45RA+ positively selected. The nucleotide sequence is given as TGTGCCACACACTACTTAATGGACAGCCGCTCCTACAATGAGCAGTTCTTC. Its product reads: CATHYLMDSRSYNEQFF.